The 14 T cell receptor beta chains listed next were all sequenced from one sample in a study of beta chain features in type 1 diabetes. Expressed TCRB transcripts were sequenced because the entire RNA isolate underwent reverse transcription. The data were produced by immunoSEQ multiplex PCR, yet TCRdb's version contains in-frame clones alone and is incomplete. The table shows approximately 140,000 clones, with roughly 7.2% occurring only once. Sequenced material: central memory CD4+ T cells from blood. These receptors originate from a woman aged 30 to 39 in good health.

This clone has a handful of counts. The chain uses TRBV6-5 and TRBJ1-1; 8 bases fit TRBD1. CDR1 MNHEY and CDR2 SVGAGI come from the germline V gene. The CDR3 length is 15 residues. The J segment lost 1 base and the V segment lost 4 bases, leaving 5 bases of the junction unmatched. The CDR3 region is CASSLWTGTNTEAFF. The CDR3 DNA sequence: TGTGCCAGCAGTTTGTGGACAGGGACGAACACTGAAGCTTTCTTT.

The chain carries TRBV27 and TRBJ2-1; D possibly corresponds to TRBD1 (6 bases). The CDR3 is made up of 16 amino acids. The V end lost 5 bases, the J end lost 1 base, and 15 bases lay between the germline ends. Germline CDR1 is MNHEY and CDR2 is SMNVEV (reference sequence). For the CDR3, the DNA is TGTGCCAGCAGTCGCCTCGGGACAAATTCCTACAATGAGCAGTTCTTC. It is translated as CASSRLGTNSYNEQFF.

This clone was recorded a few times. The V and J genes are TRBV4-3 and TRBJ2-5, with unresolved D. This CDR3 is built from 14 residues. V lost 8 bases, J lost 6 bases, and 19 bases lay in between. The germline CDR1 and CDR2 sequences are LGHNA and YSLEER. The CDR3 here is CASGRVALEKTQYF. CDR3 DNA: TGCGCCAGCGGCCGAGTAGCTCTGGAGAAGACCCAGTACTTC.

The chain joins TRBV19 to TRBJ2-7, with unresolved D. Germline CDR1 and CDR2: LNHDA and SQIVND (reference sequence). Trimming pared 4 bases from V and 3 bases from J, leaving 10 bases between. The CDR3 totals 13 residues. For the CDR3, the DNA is TGTGCCAGTAGTACAGCCAACAGCTACGAGCAGTACTTC. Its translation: CASSTANSYEQYF.

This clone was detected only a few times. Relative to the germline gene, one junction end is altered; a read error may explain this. The CDR3 bases are TGTGCCAGCAGTTACCTAGGAGGGGACTACGGCTACACCTTC. The encoded protein is CASSYLGGDYGYTF. The V and J genes are TRBV6-5 and TRBJ1-2; D might be TRBD1 (5 bases). This CDR3 comprises 14 residues. Germline V CDR1 and CDR2: MNHEY, SVGAGI.

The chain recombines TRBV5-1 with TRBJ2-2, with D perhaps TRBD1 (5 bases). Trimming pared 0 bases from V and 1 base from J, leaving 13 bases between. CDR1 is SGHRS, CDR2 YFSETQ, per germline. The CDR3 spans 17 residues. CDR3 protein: CASSLAYRQMNTGELFF. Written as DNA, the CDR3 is TGCGCCAGCAGCTTGGCCTACCGACAGATGAACACCGGGGAGCTGTTTTTT.

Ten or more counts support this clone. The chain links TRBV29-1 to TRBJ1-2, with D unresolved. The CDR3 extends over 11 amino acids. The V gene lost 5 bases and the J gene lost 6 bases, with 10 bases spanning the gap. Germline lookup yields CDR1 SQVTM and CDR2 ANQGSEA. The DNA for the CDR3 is TGCAGCGTTAGTTTGGGCAATGGCTACACCTTC. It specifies CSVSLGNGYTF.

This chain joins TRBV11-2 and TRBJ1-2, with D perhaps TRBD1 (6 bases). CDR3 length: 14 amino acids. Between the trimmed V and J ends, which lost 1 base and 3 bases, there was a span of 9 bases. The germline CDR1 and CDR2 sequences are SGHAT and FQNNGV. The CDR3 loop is CASSLGAGDYGYTF. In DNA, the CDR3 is TGTGCCAGCAGCTTAGGGGCAGGGGACTATGGCTACACCTTC.

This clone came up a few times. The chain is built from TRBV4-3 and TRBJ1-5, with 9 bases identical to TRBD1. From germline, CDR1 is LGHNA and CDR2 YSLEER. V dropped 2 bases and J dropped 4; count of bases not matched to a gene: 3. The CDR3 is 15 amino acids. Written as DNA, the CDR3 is TGCGCCAGCAGCCAAACGGGACAGGGAAATCAGCCCCAGCATTTT. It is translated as CASSQTGQGNQPQHF.

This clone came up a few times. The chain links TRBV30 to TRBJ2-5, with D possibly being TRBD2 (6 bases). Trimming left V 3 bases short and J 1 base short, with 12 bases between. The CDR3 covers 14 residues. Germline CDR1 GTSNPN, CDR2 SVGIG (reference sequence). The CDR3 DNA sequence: TGTGCCTGGAGGCATGCGGGACTCCAAGAGACCCAGTACTTC. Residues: CAWRHAGLQETQYF.

In DNA form, the CDR3 reads TGCGCCAGCAGCTTGATCGCGGATGAGCAGTTCTTC. This encodes CASSLIADEQFF. The chain links TRBV5-1 to TRBJ2-1; no clear D gene. The germline V gene encodes CDR1 SGHRS and CDR2 YFSETQ. V shed 1 base and J shed 8 bases, with 7 bases lying between them. This CDR3 has 12 amino acids.

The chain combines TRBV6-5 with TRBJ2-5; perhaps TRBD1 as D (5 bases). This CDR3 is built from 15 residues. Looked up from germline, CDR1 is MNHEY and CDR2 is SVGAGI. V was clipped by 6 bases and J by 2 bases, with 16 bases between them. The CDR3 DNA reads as TGTGCCAGCAGCCCTACCAGGGCTATACAAGAGACCCAGTACTTC. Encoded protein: CASSPTRAIQETQYF.

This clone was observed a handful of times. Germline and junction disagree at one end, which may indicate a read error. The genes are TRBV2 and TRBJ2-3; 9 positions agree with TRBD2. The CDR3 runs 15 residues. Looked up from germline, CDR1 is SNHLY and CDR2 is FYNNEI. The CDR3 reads CASREGLASTDTQYF. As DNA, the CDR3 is TGTGCCAGCAGAGAAGGACTAGCGAGTACAGATACGCAGTATTTT.

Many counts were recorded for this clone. CDR3 in amino acids: CASSQTPTGVNEKLFF. The CDR3 DNA is TGCGCCAGCAGCCAAACTCCGACAGGGGTGAATGAAAAACTGTTTTTT. The J gene is TRBJ1-4, the V gene TRBV4-3; 8 nucleotides line up with TRBD1. The CDR3 loop spans 16 amino acids. The V gene end was trimmed by 2 bases and the J gene end by 5 bases; junction bases not matched to a gene: 7. The germline CDR1 and CDR2 sequences are LGHNA and YSLEER.